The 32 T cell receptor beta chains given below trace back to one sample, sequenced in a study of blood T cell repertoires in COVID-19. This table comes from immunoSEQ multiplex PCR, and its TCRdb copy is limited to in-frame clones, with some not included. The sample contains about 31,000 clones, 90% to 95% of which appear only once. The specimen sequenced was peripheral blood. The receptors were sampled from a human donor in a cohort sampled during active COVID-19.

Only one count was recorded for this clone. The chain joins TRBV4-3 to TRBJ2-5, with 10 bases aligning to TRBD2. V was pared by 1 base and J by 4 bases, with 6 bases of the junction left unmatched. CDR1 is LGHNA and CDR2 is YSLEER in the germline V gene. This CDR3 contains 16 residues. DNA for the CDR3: TGCGCCAGCAGCCAAGGGACGCGACTAGCGGGAGAGACCCAGTACTTC. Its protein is CASSQGTRLAGETQYF.

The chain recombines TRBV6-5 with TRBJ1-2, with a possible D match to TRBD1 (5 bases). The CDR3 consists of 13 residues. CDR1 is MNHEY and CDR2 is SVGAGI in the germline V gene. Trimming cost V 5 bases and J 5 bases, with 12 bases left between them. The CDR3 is CASSSPGGYGYTF. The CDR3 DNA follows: TGTGCCAGCAGTAGCCCGGGGGGGTATGGCTACACCTTC.

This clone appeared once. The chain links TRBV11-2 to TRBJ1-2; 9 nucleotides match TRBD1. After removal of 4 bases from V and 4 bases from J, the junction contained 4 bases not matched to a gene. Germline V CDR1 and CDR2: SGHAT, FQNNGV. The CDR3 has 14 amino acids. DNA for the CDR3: TGTGCCAGCAGCTCCTTGACAGGGGGCTATGGCTACACCTTC. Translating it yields CASSSLTGGYGYTF.

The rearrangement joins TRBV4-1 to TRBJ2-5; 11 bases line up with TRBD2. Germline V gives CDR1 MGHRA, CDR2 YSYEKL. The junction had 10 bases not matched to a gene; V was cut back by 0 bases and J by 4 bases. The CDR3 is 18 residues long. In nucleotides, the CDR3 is TGCGCCAGCAGCCAAGAAAAGGGACTAGCGGTGGCCCGAGAGACCCAGTACTTC. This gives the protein CASSQEKGLAVARETQYF.

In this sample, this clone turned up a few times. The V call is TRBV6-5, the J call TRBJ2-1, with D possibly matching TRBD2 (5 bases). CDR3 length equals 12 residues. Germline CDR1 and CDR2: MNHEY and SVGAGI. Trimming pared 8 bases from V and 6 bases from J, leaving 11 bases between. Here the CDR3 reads CASGSPPNEQFF. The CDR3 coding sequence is TGTGCCAGCGGGAGTCCACCCAATGAGCAGTTCTTC.

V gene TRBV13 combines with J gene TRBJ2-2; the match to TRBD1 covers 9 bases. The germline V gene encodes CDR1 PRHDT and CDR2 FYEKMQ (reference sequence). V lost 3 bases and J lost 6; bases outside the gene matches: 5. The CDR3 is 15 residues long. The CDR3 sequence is CASSFGTGSSGELFF. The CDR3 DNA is TGTGCCAGCAGCTTTGGGACAGGGTCTTCCGGGGAGCTGTTTTTT.

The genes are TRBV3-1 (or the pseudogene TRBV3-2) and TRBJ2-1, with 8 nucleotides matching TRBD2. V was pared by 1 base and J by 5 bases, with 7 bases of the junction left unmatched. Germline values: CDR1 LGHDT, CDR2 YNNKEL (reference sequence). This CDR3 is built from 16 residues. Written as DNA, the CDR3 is TGTGCCAGCAGCCAAGCGCCGCGAGCGGGGGACAATGAGCAGTTCTTC. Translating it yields CASSQAPRAGDNEQFF.

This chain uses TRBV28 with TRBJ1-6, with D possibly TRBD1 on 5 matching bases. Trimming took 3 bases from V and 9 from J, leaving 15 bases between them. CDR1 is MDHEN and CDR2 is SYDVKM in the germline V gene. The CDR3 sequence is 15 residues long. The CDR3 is CASSFFPRDSSPLHF. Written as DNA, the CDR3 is TGTGCCAGCAGTTTTTTCCCACGCGACAGTTCACCCCTCCACTTT.

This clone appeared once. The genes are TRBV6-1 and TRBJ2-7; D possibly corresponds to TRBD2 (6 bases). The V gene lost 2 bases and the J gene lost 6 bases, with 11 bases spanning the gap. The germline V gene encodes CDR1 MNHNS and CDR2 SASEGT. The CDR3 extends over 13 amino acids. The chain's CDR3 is CASSELGRTEQYV. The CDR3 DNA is TGTGCCAGCAGTGAACTGGGGAGGACCGAGCAGTACGTC.

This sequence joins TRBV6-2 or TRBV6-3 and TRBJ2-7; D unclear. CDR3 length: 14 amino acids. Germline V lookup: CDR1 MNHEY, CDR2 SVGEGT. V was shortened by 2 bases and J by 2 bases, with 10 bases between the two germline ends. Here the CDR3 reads CASSYELTTYEQYV. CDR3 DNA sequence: TGTGCCAGCAGTTACGAACTCACGACCTACGAGCAGTACGTC.

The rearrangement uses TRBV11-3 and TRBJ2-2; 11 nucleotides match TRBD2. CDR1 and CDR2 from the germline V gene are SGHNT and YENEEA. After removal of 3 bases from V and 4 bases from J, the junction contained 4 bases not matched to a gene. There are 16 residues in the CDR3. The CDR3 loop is CASSFSGRGGTGELFF. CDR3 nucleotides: TGTGCCAGCAGCTTTAGCGGGAGGGGAGGCACCGGGGAGCTGTTTTTT.

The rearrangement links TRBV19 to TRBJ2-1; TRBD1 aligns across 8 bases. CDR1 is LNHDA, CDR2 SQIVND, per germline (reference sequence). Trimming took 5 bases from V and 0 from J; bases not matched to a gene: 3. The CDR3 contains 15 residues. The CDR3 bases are TGTGCCAGTAGTGAGACAGGGGACTCCTACAATGAGCAGTTCTTC. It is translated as CASSETGDSYNEQFF.

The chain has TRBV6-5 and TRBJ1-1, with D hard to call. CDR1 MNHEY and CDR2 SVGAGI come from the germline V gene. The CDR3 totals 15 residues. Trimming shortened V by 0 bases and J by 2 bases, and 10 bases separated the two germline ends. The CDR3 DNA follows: TGTGCCAGCAGTTACTCGATCGGGAGTAACACTGAAGCTTTCTTT. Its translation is CASSYSIGSNTEAFF.

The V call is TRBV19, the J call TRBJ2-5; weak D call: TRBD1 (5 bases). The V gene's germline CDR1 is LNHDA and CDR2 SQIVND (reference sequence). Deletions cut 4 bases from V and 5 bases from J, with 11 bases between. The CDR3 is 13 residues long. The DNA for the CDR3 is TGTGCCAGTAGTACCAGGGTTTTTGAGACCCAGTACTTC. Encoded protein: CASSTRVFETQYF.

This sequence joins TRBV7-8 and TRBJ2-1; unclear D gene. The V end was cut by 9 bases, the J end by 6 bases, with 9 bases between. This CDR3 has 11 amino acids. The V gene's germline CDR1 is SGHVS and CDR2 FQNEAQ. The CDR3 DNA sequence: TGTGCCAGTGAGGCCGGCAATGAGCAGTTCTTC. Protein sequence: CASEAGNEQFF.

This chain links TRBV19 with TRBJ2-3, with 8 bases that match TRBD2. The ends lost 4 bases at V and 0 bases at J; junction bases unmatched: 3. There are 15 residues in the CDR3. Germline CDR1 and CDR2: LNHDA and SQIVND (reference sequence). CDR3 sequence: CASSTSGFSTDTQYF. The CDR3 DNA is TGTGCCAGTAGTACTAGCGGGTTCAGCACAGATACGCAGTATTTT.

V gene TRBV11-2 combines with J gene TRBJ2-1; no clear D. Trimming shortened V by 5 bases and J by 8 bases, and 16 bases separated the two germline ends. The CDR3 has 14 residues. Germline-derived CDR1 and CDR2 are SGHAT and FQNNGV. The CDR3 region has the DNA TGTGCCAGCAGCCTCCCGAGTAGCTCGGATGAGCAGTTCTTC. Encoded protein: CASSLPSSSDEQFF.

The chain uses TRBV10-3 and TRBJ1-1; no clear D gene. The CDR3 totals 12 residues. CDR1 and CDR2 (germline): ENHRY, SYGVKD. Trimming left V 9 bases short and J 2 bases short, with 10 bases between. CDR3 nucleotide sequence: TGTGCCATGGCCTCGATCAACACTGAAGCTTTCTTT. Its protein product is CAMASINTEAFF.

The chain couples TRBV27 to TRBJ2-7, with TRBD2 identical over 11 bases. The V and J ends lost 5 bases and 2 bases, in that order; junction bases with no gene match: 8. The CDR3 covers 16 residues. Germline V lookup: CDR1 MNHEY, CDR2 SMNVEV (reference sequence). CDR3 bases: TGTGCCAGCAGTAACTCACTAGCGGGGGCCCCCTACGAGCAGTACGTC. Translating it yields CASSNSLAGAPYEQYV.

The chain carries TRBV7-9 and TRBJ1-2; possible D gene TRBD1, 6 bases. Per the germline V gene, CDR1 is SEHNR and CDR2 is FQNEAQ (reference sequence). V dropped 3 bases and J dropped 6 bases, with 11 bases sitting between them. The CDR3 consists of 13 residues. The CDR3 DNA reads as TGTGCCAGCAGCTTGGGCACAGGGCATGGCTACACCTTC. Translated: CASSLGTGHGYTF.

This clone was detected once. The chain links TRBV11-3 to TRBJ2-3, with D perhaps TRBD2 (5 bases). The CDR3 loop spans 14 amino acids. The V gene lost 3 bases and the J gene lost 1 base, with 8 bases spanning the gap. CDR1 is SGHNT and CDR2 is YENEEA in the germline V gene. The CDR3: CASSFAGGTDTQYF. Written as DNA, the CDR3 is TGTGCCAGCAGCTTCGCCGGGGGCACAGATACGCAGTATTTT.

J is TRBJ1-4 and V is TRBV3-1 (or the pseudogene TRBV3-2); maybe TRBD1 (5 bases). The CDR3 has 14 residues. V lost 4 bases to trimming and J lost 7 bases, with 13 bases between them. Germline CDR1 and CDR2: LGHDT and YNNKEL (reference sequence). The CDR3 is CASSRQSWAEKLFF. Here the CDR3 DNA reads TGTGCCAGCAGCCGACAGTCCTGGGCTGAAAAACTGTTTTTT.

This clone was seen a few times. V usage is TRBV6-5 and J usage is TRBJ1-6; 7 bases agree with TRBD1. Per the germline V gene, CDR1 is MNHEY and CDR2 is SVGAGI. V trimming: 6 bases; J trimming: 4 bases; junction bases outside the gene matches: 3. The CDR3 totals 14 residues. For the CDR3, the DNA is TGTGCCAGCAGAACAGGGGTATATAATTCACCCCTCCACTTT. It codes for CASRTGVYNSPLHF.

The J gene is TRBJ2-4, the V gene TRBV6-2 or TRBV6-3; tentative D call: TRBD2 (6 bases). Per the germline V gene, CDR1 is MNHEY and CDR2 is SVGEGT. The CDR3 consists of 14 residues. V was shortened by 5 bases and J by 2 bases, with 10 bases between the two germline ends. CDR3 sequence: CASSETRPKNIQYF. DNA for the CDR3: TGTGCCAGCAGTGAGACTAGACCCAAAAACATTCAGTACTTC.

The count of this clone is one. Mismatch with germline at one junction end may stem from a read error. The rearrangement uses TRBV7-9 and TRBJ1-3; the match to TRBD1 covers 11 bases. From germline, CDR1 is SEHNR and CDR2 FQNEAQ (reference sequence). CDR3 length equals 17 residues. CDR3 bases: TGTACCAGCAGCTTAGGACAGGGGGCCTTCTCTGGAAACACCATATATTTT. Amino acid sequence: CTSSLGQGAFSGNTIYF.

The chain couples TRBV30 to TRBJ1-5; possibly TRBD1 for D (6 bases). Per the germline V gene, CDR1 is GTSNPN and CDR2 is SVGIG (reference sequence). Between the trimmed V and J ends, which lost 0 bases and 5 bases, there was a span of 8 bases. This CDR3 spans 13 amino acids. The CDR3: CAWSVQGHQPQHF. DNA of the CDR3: TGTGCCTGGAGTGTTCAGGGGCATCAGCCCCAGCATTTT.

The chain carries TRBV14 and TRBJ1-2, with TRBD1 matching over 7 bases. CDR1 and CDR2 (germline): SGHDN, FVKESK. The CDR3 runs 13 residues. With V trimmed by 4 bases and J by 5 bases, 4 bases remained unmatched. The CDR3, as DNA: TGTGCCAGCAGCCCGGGACAGCTATATGGCTACACCTTC. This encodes CASSPGQLYGYTF. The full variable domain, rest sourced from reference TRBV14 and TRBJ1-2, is EAGVTQFPSHSVIEKGQTVTLRCDPISGHDNLYWYRRVMGKEIKFLLHFVKESKQDESGMPNNRFLAERTGGTYSTLKVQPAELEDSGVYFCASSPGQLYGYTFGSGTRLTVV.

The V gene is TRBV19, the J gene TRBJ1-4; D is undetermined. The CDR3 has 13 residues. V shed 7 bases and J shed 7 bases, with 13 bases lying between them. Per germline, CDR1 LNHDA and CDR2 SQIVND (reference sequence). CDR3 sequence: CASKAGPFEKLFF. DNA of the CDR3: TGTGCCAGTAAGGCAGGCCCTTTTGAAAAACTGTTTTTT.

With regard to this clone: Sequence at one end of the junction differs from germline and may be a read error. For the CDR3, the DNA is TGTGCCAGCAGGGAAGGGACTAGCGGGAACAATGAGCAGTTCTTC. This gives the protein CASREGTSGNNEQFF. The chain joins TRBV6-1 to TRBJ2-1, with 13 bases lining up with TRBD2. CDR1 is MNHNS, CDR2 SASEGT, per germline. This CDR3 is 15 amino acids long.

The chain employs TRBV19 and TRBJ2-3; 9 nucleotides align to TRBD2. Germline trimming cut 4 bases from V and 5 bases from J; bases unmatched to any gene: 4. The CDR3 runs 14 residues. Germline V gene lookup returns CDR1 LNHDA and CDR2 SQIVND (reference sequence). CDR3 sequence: CASSSGRVIDTQYF. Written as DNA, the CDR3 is TGTGCCAGTAGTAGCGGGAGGGTTATAGATACGCAGTATTTT.

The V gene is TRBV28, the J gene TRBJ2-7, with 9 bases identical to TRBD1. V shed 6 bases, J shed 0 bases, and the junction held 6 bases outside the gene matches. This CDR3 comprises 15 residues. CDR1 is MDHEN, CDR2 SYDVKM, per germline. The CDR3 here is CASRRTGAASYEQYV. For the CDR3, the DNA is TGTGCCAGCAGGCGGACAGGGGCGGCCTCCTACGAGCAGTACGTC.

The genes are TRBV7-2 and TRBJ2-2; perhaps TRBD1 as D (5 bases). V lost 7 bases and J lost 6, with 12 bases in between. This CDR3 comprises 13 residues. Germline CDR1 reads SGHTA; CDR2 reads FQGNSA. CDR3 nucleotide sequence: TGTGCCAGCAAGAACCCGACAGCCGGGGAGCTGTTTTTT. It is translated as CASKNPTAGELFF.